Listed below are T cell receptor beta chains from one sample, sequenced in a study of control samples from healthy donors and cancer patients. The method was immunoSEQ multiplex PCR; TCRdb's version includes in-frame clones alone and lacks a portion of them. The repertoire holds tens of thousands of clones, with about 87% as singletons. The material sequenced was blood. Receptors originate from a woman in her 70s in good health. Each CDR3 is given with its conserved first and last residue. Each record gives: clone size, V gene, J gene, CDR3 length, D gene, CDR3 DNA, CDR3 protein. The D gene is left open where the match is weak. For some rows the clone size is stated as once, few or many, or as a class when expanded; others skip it.

>-|TRBV10-3|TRBJ1-1|13|-
TGTGCCATCAGTGAGCGGACAGTATCTGAAGCTTTCTTT
CAISERTVSEAFF
>-|TRBV11-2|TRBJ2-7|14|-
TGTGCCAGCAGCTTAGAGGGGGATGCCTACGAGCAGTACTTC
CASSLEGDAYEQYF
>-|TRBV5-1|TRBJ2-7|15|TRBD2
TGCGCCAGCAGCTTACTAGCGGGTCCCTCCTACGAGCAGTACTTC
CASSLLAGPSYEQYF
>-|TRBV7-9|TRBJ1-5|13|-
TGTGCCAGCAGCTTAGACGTAGGACAGCCCCAGCATTTT
CASSLDVGQPQHF
>-|TRBV9|TRBJ1-2|15|TRBD1
TGTGCCAGCAGCACGGCACAGGGGGGTCTCAATGGCTACACCTTC
CASSTAQGGLNGYTF
>many|TRBV30|TRBJ1-1|13|-
TGTGCCTGGAGTGTATCCAAGGTCACTGAAGCTTTCTTT
CAWSVSKVTEAFF
>-|TRBV9|TRBJ2-1|17|TRBD2
TGTGCCAGCAGCGTGGGACTAGCGGGGGCGTCCTACAATGAGCAGTTCTTC
CASSVGLAGASYNEQFF
>-|TRBV7-2|TRBJ2-5|15|-
TGTGCCAGCAGCTTCGCCGGGACTGTTGGGGAGACCCAGTACTTC
CASSFAGTVGETQYF
>-|TRBV3-1/TRBV3-2|TRBJ1-3|16|TRBD1
TGTGCCAGCAGCCAAGGGACAGGGTATTCTCGAAACACCATATATTTT
CASSQGTGYSRNTIYF
>-|TRBV5-1|TRBJ2-3|12|TRBD2
TGCGCCAGCGGGGTCTTAGCGGGGGGGCATTATTTT
CASGVLAGGHYF
>-|TRBV20-1|TRBJ1-1|11|-
TGCAGTGCTAGAGGGTTCACTGAAGCTTTCTTT
CSARGFTEAFF
>-|TRBV5-6|TRBJ2-2|14|-
TGTGCCAGCAGCTTGACCGGAGGCACCGGGGAGCTGTTTTTT
CASSLTGGTGELFF
>-|TRBV19|TRBJ2-7|13|-
TGTGCCACAGGACAGCTAGGCTCCTACGAGCAGTACTTC
CATGQLGSYEQYF
>few|TRBV6-6|TRBJ2-1|15|TRBD2
TGTGCCAGCAGTATGACTAGCGGGAGGAGGGGTGAGCAGTTCTTC
CASSMTSGRRGEQFF
>-|TRBV3-1/TRBV3-2|TRBJ1-1|13|-
TGTGCCAGCAGCCAAGGGGTAAGGACTGAAGCTTTCTTT
CASSQGVRTEAFF
>-|TRBV7-8|TRBJ1-2|13|-
TGTGCCAGCAGCACGGGGGGCGCGGGTGGCTACACCTTC
CASSTGGAGGYTF
>-|TRBV5-1|TRBJ2-1|14|-
TGCGCCAGCAGCTTGGCCATGTTTATGAGGGAGCAGTTCTTC
CASSLAMFMREQFF
>-|TRBV7-2|TRBJ1-2|13|TRBD1
TGTGCCAGCAGCCCCGGGACAGCCTATGGCTACACCTTC
CASSPGTAYGYTF
>few|TRBV27|TRBJ2-7|17|TRBD2
TGTGCCAGCAGAACTGGACTAGCGGGAGGCCTACTTTACGAGCAGTACTTC
CASRTGLAGGLLYEQYF
>-|TRBV5-4|TRBJ2-7|15|TRBD1
TGTGCCAGCAGCGATGGACAGGGGAGAACCTACGAGCAGTACTTC
CASSDGQGRTYEQYF
>-|TRBV3-1/TRBV3-2|TRBJ1-2|15|-
TGTGCCAGCAGCCAGGGAGTAGGGAGTAACTATGGCTACACCTTC
CASSQGVGSNYGYTF
>once|TRBV30|TRBJ2-2|11|-
TGTGCCTGGAGCCAGGCCGGGGAGCTGTTTTTT
CAWSQAGELFF
>-|TRBV24-1|TRBJ1-1|15|-
TGTGCCACCAGTGATAGACCCCCCATGAACACTGAAGCTTTCTTT
CATSDRPPMNTEAFF
>-|TRBV10-3|TRBJ2-5|15|-
TGTGCCATCAGTGATGATCAGAAGTACCAAGAGACCCAGTACTTC
CAISDDQKYQETQYF
>-|TRBV18|TRBJ1-3|18|-
TGTGCCAGCTCACCATTAGAGGCCGACGGCTCCTCTGGAAACACCATATATTTT
CASSPLEADGSSGNTIYF
>-|TRBV5-5|TRBJ1-1|13|-
TGTGCCAGCAGCTCCTCGGGGAACACTGAAGCTTTCTTT
CASSSSGNTEAFF
>-|TRBV20-1|TRBJ2-7|11|-
TGCAGTGCTGCCGGAGTTTACGAGCAGTACTTC
CSAAGVYEQYF
>few|TRBV5-1|TRBJ1-1|16|-
TGCGCCAGCAGCACGAGTGCTTCGGGGATGAACACTGAAGCTTTCTTT
CASSTSASGMNTEAFF
>-|TRBV7-9|TRBJ1-5|14|TRBD1
TGTGCCAGCAGTTTGACAGGGGGTACTCAGCCCCAGCATTTT
CASSLTGGTQPQHF
>-|TRBV5-1|TRBJ1-1|15|-
TGCGCCAGCAGCCTCGACGGTGGGGTGAACACTGAAGCTTTCTTT
CASSLDGGVNTEAFF
>-|TRBV27|TRBJ1-3|15|TRBD1
TGTGCCAGCAGTCCCGGGACAGGGGTTGGAAACACCATATATTTT
CASSPGTGVGNTIYF
>-|TRBV4-1|TRBJ1-2|15|-
TGCGCCAGCAGCAACCCTCCGACGGGTAACTATGGCTACACCTTC
CASSNPPTGNYGYTF
>-|TRBV13|TRBJ2-4|14|-
TGTGCCAGCAGCTTGACAGGAGATCTGGACATTCAGTACTTC
CASSLTGDLDIQYF
>few|TRBV6-6|TRBJ1-3|14|-
TGTGCCAGCTCGAAGTGGGACTCTGGAAACACCATATATTTT
CASSKWDSGNTIYF
>few|TRBV18|TRBJ2-3|16|-
TGTGCCAGCTCCCCCATCGTAGCGCAAGGAACAGATACGCAGTATTTT
CASSPIVAQGTDTQYF
>-|TRBV5-1|TRBJ2-1|14|-
TGCGCCAGCAGCCCCCTAGACAGTTACAATGAGCAGTTCTTC
CASSPLDSYNEQFF
>-|TRBV3-1/TRBV3-2|TRBJ2-5|15|-
TGTGCCAGCAGCCAAGATGATCCTGCAATAGAGACCCAGTACTTC
CASSQDDPAIETQYF
>-|TRBV5-1|TRBJ2-3|17|TRBD2
TGCGCCAGCAGCTGGTCGCGGACTAGCGCGGGCACAGATACGCAGTATTTT
CASSWSRTSAGTDTQYF
>-|TRBV19|TRBJ2-2|16|-
TGTGCCAGTTCCGACAGGAAGTCATTGTACACCGGGGAGCTGTTTTTT
CASSDRKSLYTGELFF